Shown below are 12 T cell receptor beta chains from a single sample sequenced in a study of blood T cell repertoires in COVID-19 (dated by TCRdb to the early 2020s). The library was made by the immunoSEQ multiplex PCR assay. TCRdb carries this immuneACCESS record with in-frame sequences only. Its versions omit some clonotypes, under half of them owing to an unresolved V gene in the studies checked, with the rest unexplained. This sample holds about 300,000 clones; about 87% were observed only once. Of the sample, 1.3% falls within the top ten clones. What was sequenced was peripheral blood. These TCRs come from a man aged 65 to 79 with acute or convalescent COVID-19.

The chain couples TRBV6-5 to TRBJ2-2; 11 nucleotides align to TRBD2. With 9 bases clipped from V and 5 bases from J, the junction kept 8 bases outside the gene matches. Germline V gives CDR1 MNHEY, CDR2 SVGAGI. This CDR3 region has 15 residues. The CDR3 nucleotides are TGTGCCAGACGGACTAGCGGGCGTGGGACCGGGGAGCTGTTTTTT. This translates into CARRTSGRGTGELFF.

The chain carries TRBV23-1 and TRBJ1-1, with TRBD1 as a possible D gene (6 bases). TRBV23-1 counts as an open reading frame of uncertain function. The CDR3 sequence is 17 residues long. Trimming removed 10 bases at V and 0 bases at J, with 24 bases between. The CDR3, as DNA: TGCGCCACTTCCATAGAAGGGGGGGGGTCCTTGAACACTGAAGCTTTCTTT. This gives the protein CATSIEGGGSLNTEAFF.

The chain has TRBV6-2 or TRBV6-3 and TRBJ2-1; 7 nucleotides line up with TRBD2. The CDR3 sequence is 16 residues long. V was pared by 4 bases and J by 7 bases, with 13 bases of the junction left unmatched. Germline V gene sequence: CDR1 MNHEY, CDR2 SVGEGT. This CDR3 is CASSFSTSIAGNEQFF. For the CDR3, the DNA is TGTGCCAGCAGTTTTTCGACTAGCATTGCTGGGAATGAGCAGTTCTTC.

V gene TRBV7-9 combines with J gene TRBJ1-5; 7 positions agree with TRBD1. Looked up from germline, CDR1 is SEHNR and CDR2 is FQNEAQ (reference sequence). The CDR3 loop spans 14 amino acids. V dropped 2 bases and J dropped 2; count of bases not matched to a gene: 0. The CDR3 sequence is CASSLTGGNQPQHF. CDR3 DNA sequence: TGTGCCAGCAGCTTAACAGGGGGCAATCAGCCCCAGCATTTT.

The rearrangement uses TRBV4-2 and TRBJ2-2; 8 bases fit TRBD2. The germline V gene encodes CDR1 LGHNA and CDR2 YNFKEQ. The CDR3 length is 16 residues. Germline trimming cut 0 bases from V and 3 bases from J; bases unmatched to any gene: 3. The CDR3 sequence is CASSQDRGGYTGELFF. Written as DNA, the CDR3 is TGTGCCAGCAGCCAAGATCGGGGGGGCTACACCGGGGAGCTGTTTTTT.

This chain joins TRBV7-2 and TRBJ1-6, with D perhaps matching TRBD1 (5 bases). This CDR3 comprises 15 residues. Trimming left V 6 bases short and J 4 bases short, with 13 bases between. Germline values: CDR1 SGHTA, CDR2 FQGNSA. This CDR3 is CASSLGQDYNSPLHF. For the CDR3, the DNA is TGTGCCAGCAGTCTCGGACAAGATTATAATTCACCCCTCCACTTT.

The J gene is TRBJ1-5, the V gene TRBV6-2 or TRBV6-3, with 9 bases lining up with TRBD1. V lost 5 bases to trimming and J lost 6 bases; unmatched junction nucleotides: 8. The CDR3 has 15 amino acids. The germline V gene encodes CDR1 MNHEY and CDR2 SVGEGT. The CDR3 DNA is TGTGCCAGCAGTCACCTCCGGGACAGGGCTCAGCCCCAGCATTTT. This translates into CASSHLRDRAQPQHF.

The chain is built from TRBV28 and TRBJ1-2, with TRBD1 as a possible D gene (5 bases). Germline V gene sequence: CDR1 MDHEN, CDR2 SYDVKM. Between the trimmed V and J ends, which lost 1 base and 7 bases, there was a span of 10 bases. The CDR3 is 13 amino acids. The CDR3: CASSLSRVGGYTF. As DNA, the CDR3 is TGTGCCAGCAGTTTATCCAGGGTGGGTGGCTACACCTTC.

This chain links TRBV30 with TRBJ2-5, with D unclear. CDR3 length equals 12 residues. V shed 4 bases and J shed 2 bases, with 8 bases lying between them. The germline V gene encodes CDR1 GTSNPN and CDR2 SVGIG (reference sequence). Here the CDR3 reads CAWNGGQETQYF. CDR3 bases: TGTGCCTGGAATGGCGGTCAAGAGACCCAGTACTTC.

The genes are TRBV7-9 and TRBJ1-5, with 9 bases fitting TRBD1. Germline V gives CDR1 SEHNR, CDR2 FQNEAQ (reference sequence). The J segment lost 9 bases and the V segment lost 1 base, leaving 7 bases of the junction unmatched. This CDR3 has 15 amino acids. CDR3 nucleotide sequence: TGTGCCAGCAGCTTAGTACAGGGGGCAGTCGGGCCCCAGCATTTT. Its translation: CASSLVQGAVGPQHF.

The CDR3 region is CASSSRGGVLTDTQYF. In DNA, the CDR3 is TGTGCCAGCAGCTCGCGCGGGGGGGTCTTGACAGATACGCAGTATTTT. This rearrangement joins TRBV4-2 to TRBJ2-3; 9 nucleotides align to TRBD2. The CDR3 sequence is 16 residues long. The trim removed 5 bases at V and 3 bases at J, leaving 9 bases unmatched. Germline CDR1 reads LGHNA; CDR2 reads YNFKEQ.

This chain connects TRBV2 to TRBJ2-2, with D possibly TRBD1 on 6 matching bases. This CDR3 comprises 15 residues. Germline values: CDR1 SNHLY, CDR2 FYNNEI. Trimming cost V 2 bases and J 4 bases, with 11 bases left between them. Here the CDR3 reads CASSELVTGTGELFF. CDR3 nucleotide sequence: TGTGCCAGCAGTGAATTGGTGACAGGCACCGGGGAGCTGTTTTTT.